This entry lists 27 T cell receptor beta chains sequenced from one sample in a study of shared clonotypes between healthy human individuals. Using immunoSEQ multiplex PCR, the repertoire was profiled, and TCRdb retains in-frame clones only, with some absent. Of around 700,000 clones listed, approximately 73% were seen once; the top ten hold about 1.8%. The specimen sequenced was memory CD4+ T cells sorted from blood. Subset noted: CD45RA-negative fraction. All receptors derive from a woman aged 25 to 39 in good health.

In DNA, the CDR3 is TGTGCCAGTAGTGCATACCTAGCGGGGGGAGGCACAGATACGCAGTATTTT. This gives the protein CASSAYLAGGGTDTQYF. V gene TRBV19 combines with J gene TRBJ2-3; 11 positions match TRBD2. The CDR3 extends over 17 amino acids. After removal of 5 bases from V and 1 base from J, the junction contained 8 bases not matched to a gene. Germline V gene lookup returns CDR1 LNHDA and CDR2 SQIVND (reference sequence).

This clone was seen more than once but under ten times. Here the CDR3 DNA reads TGTGCCAGCAGCTTATTACAGGTGAATCAGCCCCAGCATTTT. It is translated as CASSLLQVNQPQHF. The rearrangement uses TRBV7-8 and TRBJ1-5; maybe TRBD1 (5 bases). Germline-derived CDR1 and CDR2 are SGHVS and FQNEAQ. This CDR3 contains 14 residues. The V end lost 2 bases, the J end lost 4 bases, and 9 bases lay between the germline ends.

This chain joins TRBV4-2 and TRBJ2-1; D remains unclear. The CDR3 is 14 residues long. Trimming removed 0 bases from V and 5 bases from J, with 8 bases in between. The V gene's germline CDR1 is LGHNA and CDR2 YNFKEQ. In DNA, the CDR3 is TGTGCCAGCAGCCAAGAAGTTCGGGACAATGAGCAGTTCTTC. This gives the protein CASSQEVRDNEQFF.

The rearrangement joins TRBV4-2 to TRBJ2-7; possibly TRBD2 for D (6 bases). Trimming left V 9 bases short and J 3 bases short, with 21 bases between. The CDR3 has 15 residues. Germline V CDR1 and CDR2: LGHNA, YNFKEQ. CDR3 bases: TGTGCCAGTAGCAGTGAGGCGGGACGGGGCTACGAGCAGTACTTC. Translation gives CASSSEAGRGYEQYF.

The chain has TRBV6-1 and TRBJ2-5; TRBD1 matches at 7 bases. Germline V gene data show CDR1 as MNHNS and CDR2 as SASEGT. J gave up 2 bases and V 7 bases, and 4 bases lay outside the gene matches. This CDR3 has 13 residues. CDR3 bases: TGTGCCAGCACTGTGACAGGGCAAGAGACCCAGTACTTC. This translates into CASTVTGQETQYF.

This rearrangement joins TRBV23-1 to TRBJ2-7; D remains ambiguous. TRBV23-1 is noted as an ORF with a role that remains uncertain. V was pared by 3 bases and J by 1 base, with 19 bases between. This CDR3 is built from 17 residues. This CDR3 reads CASSHWDWRRISYEQYF. The CDR3 coding sequence is TGCGCCAGCAGTCATTGGGATTGGCGTAGAATATCCTACGAGCAGTACTTC.

In this sample, this clone turned up once. Other DNA sequences in this sample translate to the same CDR3. The chain uses TRBV18 and TRBJ2-7; 7 nucleotides align to TRBD1. Trimming removed 2 bases from V and 2 bases from J; junction bases left unmatched: 3. CDR3 size: 14 residues. From germline, CDR1 is KGHSH and CDR2 LQKENI. CDR3 coding DNA: TGTGCCAGCTCACCAAGGGACAGAACCTACGAGCAGTACTTC. Encoded protein: CASSPRDRTYEQYF.

The rearrangement joins TRBV27 to TRBJ2-7; the match to TRBD2 covers 10 bases. The CDR3 contains 16 residues. After removal of 5 bases from V and 4 bases from J, the junction contained 11 bases not matched to a gene. The germline gives CDR1 MNHEY, CDR2 SMNVEV (reference sequence). The CDR3 sequence: CASSAQTSGSVYEQYF. The CDR3 coding sequence is TGTGCCAGCAGTGCCCAGACTAGCGGGTCGGTGTACGAGCAGTACTTC.

The chain couples TRBV4-1 to TRBJ2-3; D may be TRBD2 (8 bases). The length of the CDR3 is 20 residues. The V gene lost 5 bases and the J gene lost 4 bases, with 31 bases spanning the gap. The V gene's germline CDR1 is MGHRA and CDR2 YSYEKL. The chain's CDR3 is CASSSPGGRKGTSYADTQYF. The CDR3 nucleotides are TGCGCCAGCAGCTCCCCAGGGGGTAGAAAGGGGACTAGTTATGCAGATACGCAGTATTTT.

The V call is TRBV11-2, the J call TRBJ2-7, with D maybe TRBD1 (5 bases). Trimming removed 5 bases at V and 4 bases at J, with 12 bases between. Germline assignment: CDR1 SGHAT and CDR2 FQNNGV. The CDR3 loop spans 13 amino acids. CDR3 nucleotides: TGTGCCAGCAGCAGGGGCGGTCTGTACGAGCAGTACTTC. Translation gives CASSRGGLYEQYF.

The V gene is TRBV2, the J gene TRBJ2-2; D is unclear. Deletions cut 4 bases from V and 2 bases from J, with 8 bases between. This CDR3 is built from 14 residues. Looked up from germline, CDR1 is SNHLY and CDR2 is FYNNEI. CDR3 region: CASSVEDNTGELFF. The CDR3 DNA follows: TGTGCCAGCAGTGTAGAGGATAACACCGGGGAGCTGTTTTTT.

This clone was counted a single time. The chain carries TRBV28 and TRBJ2-6; D possibly corresponds to TRBD1 (6 bases). The V end lost 3 bases, the J end lost 0 bases, and 15 bases lay between the germline ends. In germline, CDR1 is MDHEN, CDR2 SYDVKM. This CDR3 spans 18 amino acids. The CDR3, as DNA: TGTGCCAGCAGTTTCCCACAGGGATGGTCCTCTGGGGCCAACGTCCTGACTTTC. This gives the protein CASSFPQGWSSGANVLTF.

This clone was seen only a few times. CDR3 amino acids: CSVELAGGLGGYTF. Written as DNA, the CDR3 is TGCAGCGTTGAATTGGCAGGGGGATTGGGTGGCTACACCTTC. V usage is TRBV29-1 and J usage is TRBJ1-2, with 7 bases aligning to TRBD1. The V segment lost 2 bases and the J segment 7 bases; nucleotides outside the gene matches: 10. There are 14 residues in the CDR3. Germline V gene data show CDR1 as SQVTM and CDR2 as ANQGSEA.

V is TRBV6-4 and J is TRBJ1-1; D unclear. With 7 bases removed from V and 4 bases from J, the gap between germline ends came to 31 bases. From germline, CDR1 is MRHNA and CDR2 SNTAGT. The CDR3 consists of 19 residues. The CDR3 sequence: CASMVILGPMEREGTEAFF. In nucleotides, the CDR3 is TGTGCCAGCATGGTAATCCTGGGTCCGATGGAAAGGGAGGGCACTGAAGCTTTCTTT.

CDR3 DNA sequence: TGTGCCAGCAGCTTAGGGACAGGGGTTCAGCCCCAGCATTTT. The encoded protein is CASSLGTGVQPQHF. The chain uses TRBV7-2 and TRBJ1-5, with TRBD1 matching 9 bases. The CDR3 is 14 residues long. The trim removed 1 base at V and 6 bases at J, leaving 1 base unmatched. Germline V lookup: CDR1 SGHTA, CDR2 FQGNSA.

The chain carries TRBV28 and TRBJ2-7; TRBD1 matches 9 bases. V was clipped by 3 bases and J by 4 bases; unmatched bases: 7. CDR1 MDHEN and CDR2 SYDVKM come from the germline V gene. The CDR3 runs to 15 residues. The CDR3, as DNA: TGTGCCAGCAGTTTCGTGGGACAGGGTATTTACGAGCAGTACTTC. Its translation: CASSFVGQGIYEQYF.

For this clone: Other DNA sequences in this sample translate to the same CDR3. This sequence joins TRBV5-1 and TRBJ2-1; 10 bases are a match to TRBD2. The germline CDR1 and CDR2 sequences are SGHRS and YFSETQ. The CDR3 has 15 amino acids. V lost 4 bases to trimming and J lost 3 bases; unmatched junction nucleotides: 4. The CDR3 DNA follows: TGCGCCAGCAGCCCATCTAGCGGGAGCTACAATGAGCAGTTCTTC. Its protein product is CASSPSSGSYNEQFF.

CDR3 residues: CASSLEPGGPYGYTF. CDR3 nucleotide sequence: TGTGCCAGCAGTTTAGAGCCAGGGGGACCCTATGGCTACACCTTC. This rearrangement joins TRBV28 to TRBJ1-2, with 7 nucleotides matching TRBD1. Germline V lookup: CDR1 MDHEN, CDR2 SYDVKM. V lost 2 bases to trimming and J lost 4 bases; unmatched junction nucleotides: 7. CDR3 length: 15 amino acids.

This chain links TRBV28 with TRBJ1-5; maybe TRBD1 (5 bases). The CDR3 length is 14 residues. Germline V CDR1 and CDR2: MDHEN, SYDVKM. Trimming left V 11 bases short and J 0 bases short, with 14 bases between. The CDR3 protein is CAARDVDSNQPQHF. The CDR3 DNA reads TGTGCCGCCCGGGACGTCGATAGCAATCAGCCCCAGCATTTT.

The chain has TRBV5-1 and TRBJ2-1; 10 bases match TRBD1. The V gene's germline CDR1 is SGHRS and CDR2 YFSETQ. The V segment lost 4 bases and the J segment 9 bases; nucleotides outside the gene matches: 10. This CDR3 comprises 15 residues. The CDR3 DNA is TGCGCCAGCAGCCATTCCCGGACAGGGGGAGGTGAGCAGTTCTTC. It is translated as CASSHSRTGGGEQFF.

The rearrangement links TRBV7-9 to TRBJ2-7; tentative D call: TRBD2 (7 bases). Germline V lookup: CDR1 SEHNR, CDR2 FQNEAQ (reference sequence). This CDR3 comprises 14 residues. The V end was cut by 0 bases, the J end by 6 bases, with 12 bases between. CDR3 DNA sequence: TGTGCCAGCAGCTTAGCGGCAGGGGAGGGCGAGCAGTACTTC. This translates into CASSLAAGEGEQYF.

The chain joins TRBV4-2 to TRBJ2-1; perhaps TRBD1 as D (6 bases). Germline V gene lookup returns CDR1 LGHNA and CDR2 YNFKEQ. Trimming stripped 1 base from V and 5 bases from J, with 12 bases between. CDR3 size: 15 residues. DNA of the CDR3: TGTGCCAGCAGCCAAGTGGGGGCGCTGAACAATGAGCAGTTCTTC. This gives the protein CASSQVGALNNEQFF.

The chain links TRBV7-9 to TRBJ2-5; possibly TRBD2 for D (5 bases). V was clipped by 0 bases and J by 5 bases, with 10 bases between them. Per germline, CDR1 SEHNR and CDR2 FQNEAQ (reference sequence). The CDR3 contains 14 residues. CDR3 DNA: TGTGCCAGCAGCTTAGCGGGAGTGATCGAGACCCAGTACTTC. Protein: CASSLAGVIETQYF.

This clone appeared a single time. The rearrangement links TRBV5-1 to TRBJ2-1; 7 nucleotides agree with TRBD2. The V and J ends lost 4 bases and 6 bases, in that order; junction bases with no gene match: 4. Germline CDR1 reads SGHRS; CDR2 reads YFSETQ. CDR3 size: 13 residues. CDR3 sequence: CASSGGTTNEQFF. CDR3 coding DNA: TGCGCCAGCAGCGGAGGGACTACCAATGAGCAGTTCTTC.

There are a few counts of this clone. This rearrangement joins TRBV19 to TRBJ1-4; TRBD1 agrees at 8 bases. The germline CDR1 and CDR2 sequences are LNHDA and SQIVND (reference sequence). The junction had 4 bases not matched to a gene; V was cut back by 6 bases and J by 4 bases. The CDR3 is 14 residues long. The CDR3 DNA is TGTGCCAGTAGCAACACAGGGGGTAATGAAAAACTGTTTTTT. Protein product: CASSNTGGNEKLFF.

V is TRBV2 and J is TRBJ2-5; a possible D gene is TRBD2 (6 bases). The CDR3 runs to 15 residues. From germline, CDR1 is SNHLY and CDR2 FYNNEI. Deletions cut 3 bases from V and 5 bases from J, with 16 bases between. The CDR3, as DNA: TGTGCCAGCAGTGACGAGCGGGCTTCGGGGGAGACCCAGTACTTC. It yields the protein CASSDERASGETQYF.

The chain has TRBV29-1 and TRBJ2-1, with no clear D. The CDR3 length is 14 residues. The germline V gene encodes CDR1 SQVTM and CDR2 ANQGSEA. V gave up 7 bases and J gave up 9 bases, with 22 bases separating them. CDR3 sequence (DNA): TGCAGCGCCTCTCGAGCCGAAGGGTTTGTTGAGCAGTTCTTC. It is translated as CSASRAEGFVEQFF.